A single sample is the source of the 27 T cell receptor beta chains below, sequenced in a study of blood T cell repertoires in COVID-19. TCRdb keeps only in-frame clones here, not all; method: immunoSEQ multiplex PCR. The table has 150,000 to 200,000 clones, roughly 80% seen once. Sequenced sample: PBMCs or T cells enriched from blood (not recorded which). All receptors come from a woman aged 60 to 75 with acute COVID-19.

This chain uses TRBV5-1 with TRBJ2-3; TRBD2 might be the D (6 bases). V lost 2 bases and J lost 10, with 11 bases in between. The CDR3 sequence is 12 residues long. The germline gives CDR1 SGHRS, CDR2 YFSETQ. This chain's CDR3 is CASSFGGQAQYF. CDR3 sequence (DNA): TGCGCCAGCAGCTTCGGAGGGCAGGCGCAGTATTTT.

In its sample, this clone was seen a few times. The chain has TRBV14 and TRBJ1-1; D not certain. V dropped 3 bases and J dropped 3 bases, with 11 bases sitting between them. CDR3 length: 14 amino acids. Per germline, CDR1 SGHDN and CDR2 FVKESK. The CDR3 sequence is CASSQSGFYTEAFF. The CDR3 nucleotides read TGTGCCAGCAGCCAGTCCGGGTTCTACACTGAAGCTTTCTTT.

The rearrangement joins TRBV2 to TRBJ1-4, with 9 nucleotides matching TRBD1. Germline V gene data show CDR1 as SNHLY and CDR2 as FYNNEI. V lost 8 bases, J lost 6 bases, and 7 bases stayed unmatched. The CDR3 totals 14 residues. CDR3 DNA sequence: TGTGCCAGCGGGGACGGGACAGGGTATGAAAAACTGTTTTTT. Translating gives CASGDGTGYEKLFF.

The rearrangement uses TRBV7-2 and TRBJ2-2; D uncertain. Trimming removed 3 bases at V and 0 bases at J, with 8 bases between. The germline V gene has CDR1 SGHTA and CDR2 FQGNSA. This CDR3 is 15 amino acids long. The chain's CDR3 is CASSFGNPNTGELFF. CDR3 DNA sequence: TGTGCCAGCAGCTTTGGCAACCCGAACACCGGGGAGCTGTTTTTT.

In its sample, this clone was seen many times. The rearrangement uses TRBV9 and TRBJ2-1; 7 bases map to TRBD2. V dropped 4 bases and J dropped 8; count of bases not matched to a gene: 12. The CDR3 has 15 amino acids. In germline, CDR1 is SGDLS, CDR2 YYNGEE. Written as DNA, the CDR3 is TGTGCCAGCAGCTCGGGGGGAAGTGGCGTCGATGAGCAGTTCTTC. Amino acid sequence: CASSSGGSGVDEQFF. Complete variable domain (other parts from reference TRBV9 and TRBJ2-1): DSGVTQTPKHLITATGQRVTLRCSPRSGDLSVYWYQQSLDQGLQFLIQYYNGEERAKGNILERFSAQQFPDLHSELNLSSLELGDSALYFCASSSGGSGVDEQFFGPGTRLTVL.

This chain connects TRBV7-2 to TRBJ1-1; tentative D call: TRBD1 (6 bases). Trimming left V 2 bases short and J 6 bases short, with 10 bases between. Germline loops: CDR1 SGHTA, CDR2 FQGNSA. The CDR3 has 13 amino acids. CDR3: CASSLMGAAEAFF. In nucleotides, the CDR3 is TGTGCCAGCAGCTTAATGGGGGCGGCTGAAGCTTTCTTT.

This clone has only a few counts. The chain couples TRBV20-1 to TRBJ1-3, with D tentatively TRBD1 (6 bases). Trimming pared 3 bases from V and 11 bases from J, leaving 11 bases between. This CDR3 has 11 amino acids. The germline V gene has CDR1 DFQATT and CDR2 SNEGSKA (reference sequence). CDR3 amino acids: CSARGAGAIYF. The CDR3 coding sequence is TGCAGTGCTAGGGGGGCAGGGGCCATATATTTT.

The V and J genes are TRBV5-8 and TRBJ2-3; a weak D match, TRBD2 (5 bases). V was shortened by 7 bases and J by 2 bases, with 17 bases between the two germline ends. Germline loops: CDR1 SGHTS, CDR2 YDEGEE. The CDR3 is 15 amino acids. The CDR3 sequence is CASPWGAGYTDTQYF. CDR3 coding DNA: TGTGCCAGCCCCTGGGGAGCAGGCTACACAGATACGCAGTATTTT.

The gene calls are TRBV7-2 and TRBJ2-1; unclear D gene. The germline V gene encodes CDR1 SGHTA and CDR2 FQGNSA. The ends were cut back, 1 base at V and 10 bases at J, with 11 bases in the middle. There are 13 residues in the CDR3. The CDR3 DNA is TGTGCCAGCAGCTTAGTTGAGCTTGAGGAGCAGTTCTTC. Encoded protein: CASSLVELEEQFF. The full variable domain, in which reference TRBV7-2 and TRBJ2-1 provide the parts outside the CDR3, is GAGVSQSPSNKVTEKGKDVELRCDPISGHTALYWYRQSLGQGLEFLIYFQGNSAPDKSGLPSDRFSAERTGGSVSTLTIQRTQQEDSAVYLCASSLVELEEQFFGPGTRLTVL.

This chain uses TRBV27 with TRBJ2-7; unclear D gene. The V end lost 3 bases, the J end lost 5 bases, and 14 bases lay between the germline ends. This CDR3 comprises 14 residues. From germline, CDR1 is MNHEY and CDR2 SMNVEV (reference sequence). The CDR3 sequence is CASSLGLDSNEQYF. DNA for the CDR3: TGTGCCAGCAGTTTGGGTCTAGATTCTAACGAGCAGTACTTC.

The rearrangement links TRBV7-9 to TRBJ2-1; D is uncertain. The V gene lost 1 base and the J gene lost 2 bases, with 15 bases spanning the gap. Germline-derived CDR1 and CDR2 are SEHNR and FQNEAQ (reference sequence). The CDR3 length is 17 residues. CDR3 residues: CASSLGVSLGTYNEQFF. CDR3 in DNA: TGTGCCAGCAGCTTAGGAGTGTCCCTAGGAACCTACAATGAGCAGTTCTTC.

The rearrangement uses TRBV7-2 and TRBJ2-7, with 7 bases identical to TRBD1. The CDR3 totals 18 residues. J was trimmed by 0 bases and V by 5 bases; bases with no gene match: 16. Germline CDR1 SGHTA, CDR2 FQGNSA. CDR3 residues: CASSPAGTAFFRSYEQYF. The CDR3 DNA sequence: TGTGCCAGCAGCCCCGCCGGGACAGCTTTCTTTCGCTCCTACGAGCAGTACTTC.

V and J are TRBV18 and TRBJ1-2; TRBD1 matches at 9 bases. The germline V gene encodes CDR1 KGHSH and CDR2 LQKENI. This CDR3 region has 14 residues. The V and J ends lost 5 bases and 8 bases, in that order; junction bases with no gene match: 9. CDR3 sequence: CASSTSGQGLGYTF. CDR3 nucleotides: TGTGCCAGCTCAACTTCGGGACAGGGATTAGGCTACACCTTC.

J is TRBJ2-3 and V is TRBV6-4; TRBD1 matches at 9 bases. This CDR3 spans 15 amino acids. Germline values: CDR1 MRHNA, CDR2 SNTAGT. V lost 6 bases and J lost 3; bases outside the gene matches: 7. This CDR3 reads CASSTGGAWTDTQYF. CDR3 DNA: TGTGCCAGCAGCACAGGGGGCGCTTGGACAGATACGCAGTATTTT.

This chain connects TRBV19 to TRBJ1-5; 8 bases fit TRBD1. Trimming removed 4 bases from V and 0 bases from J; junction bases left unmatched: 5. This CDR3 has 16 residues. Looked up from germline, CDR1 is LNHDA and CDR2 is SQIVND (reference sequence). CDR3 in amino acids: CASSRGQGYSNQPQHF. In DNA form, the CDR3 reads TGTGCCAGTAGTAGAGGACAGGGATATAGCAATCAGCCCCAGCATTTT. Full variable domain (rest looked up from reference TRBV19 and TRBJ1-5): DGGITQSPKYLFRKEGQNVTLSCEQNLNHDAMYWYRQDPGQGLRLIYYSQIVNDFQKGDIAEGYSVSREKKESFPLTVTSAQKNPTAFYLCASSRGQGYSNQPQHFGDGTRLSIL.

In nucleotides, the CDR3 is TGTGCCAGCTCACCACGACTAGCGGGAACCGATGAGCAGTTCTTC. This gives the protein CASSPRLAGTDEQFF. The gene calls are TRBV18 and TRBJ2-1, with 11 nucleotides matching TRBD2. This CDR3 is 15 amino acids long. Germline V CDR1 and CDR2: KGHSH, LQKENI. J gave up 8 bases and V 1 base, and 4 bases lay outside the gene matches.

The genes are TRBV6-4 and TRBJ2-1; D unclear. V lost 2 bases and J lost 12, with 11 bases in between. Germline V gene sequence: CDR1 MRHNA, CDR2 SNTAGT. This CDR3 comprises 12 residues. The CDR3 coding sequence is TGTGCCAGCAGTGACGGCCCCCGGAGGCAGTTCTTC. This sequence encodes CASSDGPRRQFF.

A word on this clone: The junction differs from germline at one of its ends, possibly a read error. The gene calls are TRBV19 and TRBJ2-7, with 9 bases identical to TRBD1. CDR1 and CDR2 (germline): LNHDA, SQIVND (reference sequence). This CDR3 comprises 13 residues. CDR3 protein: CASRGQGPYVQYF. The CDR3 DNA sequence: TGTGCCAGTAGGGGACAGGGACCCTACGTGCAGTACTTC.

The chain links TRBV2 to TRBJ1-5; D remains ambiguous. CDR1 is SNHLY and CDR2 is FYNNEI in the germline V gene. The CDR3 spans 14 residues. V shed 4 bases and J shed 5 bases, with 12 bases lying between them. CDR3 coding DNA: TGTGCCAGCAGTGGGGAGGGCCCCCATCAGCCCCAGCATTTT. Translating gives CASSGEGPHQPQHF.

This chain links TRBV2 with TRBJ2-5; TRBD1 agrees at 8 bases. The CDR3 length is 14 residues. V was clipped by 7 bases and J by 4 bases; unmatched bases: 8. From germline, CDR1 is SNHLY and CDR2 FYNNEI. The CDR3 here is CASKGQAWVETQYF. For the CDR3, the DNA is TGTGCCAGCAAGGGACAGGCCTGGGTAGAGACCCAGTACTTC.

The rearrangement joins TRBV6-5 to TRBJ2-3, with 12 bases aligning to TRBD2. This CDR3 comprises 15 residues. Trimming took 6 bases from V and 3 from J; bases not matched to a gene: 4. CDR1 and CDR2 (germline): MNHEY, SVGAGI. The CDR3 DNA reads as TGTGCCAGCAGCCAACTAGCGGGGGGAACAGATACGCAGTATTTT. Translated, it gives CASSQLAGGTDTQYF.

The rearrangement uses TRBV7-9 and TRBJ2-3, with D possibly TRBD2 on 5 matching bases. Looked up from germline, CDR1 is SEHNR and CDR2 is FQNEAQ (reference sequence). V was clipped by 4 bases and J by 6 bases, with 14 bases between them. The CDR3 runs 14 residues. The CDR3 DNA follows: TGTGCCAGCAGCTATCTAATCCCGGGGGATACGCAGTATTTT. Encoded protein: CASSYLIPGDTQYF.

This clone was picked up one time. The V and J genes are TRBV6-5 and TRBJ2-7, with D hard to call. V was shortened by 2 bases and J by 1 base, with 12 bases between the two germline ends. Germline lookup yields CDR1 MNHEY and CDR2 SVGAGI. The length of the CDR3 is 15 residues. The CDR3 DNA reads TGTGCCAGCAGTTACCAAGGTCACGGGTCCTACGAGCAGTACTTC. Protein: CASSYQGHGSYEQYF.

This clone was seen once. The rearrangement uses TRBV2 and TRBJ1-1; 7 bases are shared with TRBD1. The CDR3 is made up of 13 amino acids. The ends lost 2 bases at V and 3 bases at J; junction bases unmatched: 0. In germline, CDR1 is SNHLY, CDR2 FYNNEI. CDR3 residues: CASSEQGDTEAFF. Written as DNA, the CDR3 is TGTGCCAGCAGTGAACAGGGGGACACTGAAGCTTTCTTT.

The chain carries TRBV10-3 and TRBJ1-2; 9 nucleotides agree with TRBD1. The trim removed 4 bases at V and 8 bases at J, leaving 11 bases unmatched. The germline CDR1 and CDR2 sequences are ENHRY and SYGVKD. The CDR3 totals 15 residues. In DNA, the CDR3 is TGTGCCATCAGTGCGGGTGGGGACAGGGACAACGGCTACACCTTC. Its translation is CAISAGGDRDNGYTF.

The rearrangement joins TRBV21-1 to TRBJ2-1; TRBD1 is the table's D call, not checked against the DNA. TRBV21-1 is flagged as a pseudogene. This CDR3 comprises 15 residues. CDR3 in amino acids: CASSKARTGNNEQFF. DNA for the CDR3: TGTGCCAGCAGCAAAGCGCGGACAGGGAACAATGAGCAGTTCTTC.

J is TRBJ1-3 and V is TRBV7-2; no reliable D call. Trimming took 5 bases from V and 6 from J, leaving 11 bases between them. Per the germline V gene, CDR1 is SGHTA and CDR2 is FQGNSA. The CDR3 sequence is 13 residues long. For the CDR3, the DNA is TGTGCCAGCAGCCCAAGGAGTCCAAACACCATATATTTT. This gives the protein CASSPRSPNTIYF.